The present entry profiles one T cell receptor (beta chain) with its context. Its antigen is not known. Trimming removed 5 bases at V and 4 bases at J, with 18 bases between. Germline CDR1 is LNHDA and CDR2 is SQIVND (reference sequence). The CDR3 is 16 residues long. The record originates from a study of T cell responses to AZD1222 COVID-19 vaccine. Findings and limits, study-wide: Spike-wide coverage was observed for vaccine-associated CD4 TCRs, with dominant responses at 160-218 and 743-854.

Sequencing used immunoSEQ multiplex PCR; TCRdb keeps in-frame clones, though not all of them. The repertoire has approximately 89,000 clones, over 75% of them found once; the top ten carry 5.4%. The chain carries TRBV19 and TRBJ2-1; D may be TRBD2 (6 bases). The sequence derives from an adult who received the AZD1222 COVID-19 vaccine. The specimen comprised peripheral blood, sampled 28 days after the second AZD1222 dose. CDR3 nucleotide sequence: TGTGCCAGTAGTGGGGTTCCGGGGGTACTTTACAATGAGCAGTTCTTC. Translation: CASSGVPGVLYNEQFF. Combining the CDR3 with reference TRBV19 and TRBJ2-1 gives the whole variable domain DGGITQSPKYLFRKEGQNVTLSCEQNLNHDAMYWYRQDPGQGLRLIYYSQIVNDFQKGDIAEGYSVSREKKESFPLTVTSAQKNPTAFYLCASSGVPGVLYNEQFFGPGTRLTVL.